This T cell receptor beta chain was recovered during a study of cytomegalovirus exposure and HLA in healthy donors. Study-wide results and caveats: The study found most TCR sequences rare, yet found some public TCRs in many donors. The authors listed 150 or so TCR beta chains as cytomegalovirus-associated.

Regarding this clone: Its antigen remains unidentified.

Only in-frame clones appear in the TCRdb table, and some are missing; sequencing was by immunoSEQ multiplex PCR. The repertoire has around 94,000 clones, 85% to 95% of them found once; the top ten carry roughly 0.9%. Germline CDR1 is SGHTA and CDR2 is FQGTGA. This CDR3 spans 12 amino acids. Trimming took 9 bases from V and 1 from J; bases not matched to a gene: 2. This chain connects TRBV7-3 to TRBJ1-1; TRBD1 aligns across 7 bases. This clonotype was sampled from a woman between 18 and 30 years old in good health and CMV-seronegative. The sequencing sample was made of PBMCs. CDR3 sequence (DNA): TGTGCCAGTGGGGACAGGAACACTGAAGCTTTCTTT. Its translation is CASGDRNTEAFF.